At least ten counts were recorded for the clone carrying this TCR beta chain. Its specificity is unknown. This entry belongs to a study of T cells in Graves' hyperthyroidism and ophthalmopathy. Study in general: Peripheral blood was obtained at initial diagnosis, preceding any treatment. Study conclusions and caveats: Most thyroid clonotypes expanded above 0.001 were also detected in blood.

Researchers amplified the TCR beta CDR3 regions from RNA transcripts. An initial round of RT-PCR targeting the TCR CDR3 relied on the HTBI primer set. TCRdb passed the multiplex PCR reads through MiXCR, listing each CDR3 protein once. This table has around 600,000 distinct CDR3 sequences, approximately 15% appearing once. Per the germline V gene, CDR1 is MDHEN and CDR2 is SYDVKM. This CDR3 has 13 residues. V dropped 6 bases and J dropped 3; count of bases not matched to a gene: 2. A patient was excluded if there was uncontrolled infection, other autoimmune disease, pregnancy or lactation. Sequenced sample: blood. The chain is built from TRBV28 and TRBJ2-7; 10 bases are a match to TRBD1. The clonotype comes from a woman aged 18-29 years with Graves' ophthalmopathy. Here the CDR3 DNA reads TGTGCCAGCAGGGACAGGGGGGGCTACGAGCAGTACTTC. Translating gives CASRDRGGYEQYF.